This entry concerns a single T cell receptor (beta chain). The data belong to a study of blood T cell repertoires in COVID-19. At the level of the study: Italy, Spain and the United States were the sources of the convalescent and acute COVID-19 samples. In each case, the material was cDNA or gDNA derived from T cells, B-cell-depleted T cells, or PBMCs.

The authors' processing: Amplified reference gene primers provided the basis for estimating nucleated cell counts. Here immunoSEQ multiplex PCR was the method, and the copy in TCRdb shows in-frame clones only, minus some. The V and J calls and clone size come from that table; D and trimming were worked out from the DNA. The sample has over 130,000 clones; roughly 84% are singletons. Germline CDR1 reads SGHDN; CDR2 reads FVKESK. This CDR3 region has 15 residues. V dropped 1 base and J dropped 1; count of bases not matched to a gene: 1. Patients from Seattle were sampled longitudinally, starting during active infection.

Sequenced material: peripheral blood. This sequence was found in a man aged 25 to 40 with COVID-19, enrolled during active disease. V usage is TRBV14 and J usage is TRBJ1-2; 9 positions agree with TRBD1. CDR3 residues: CASSQGTGDNYGYTF. CDR3 sequence (DNA): TGTGCCAGCAGCCAAGGGACAGGGGATAACTATGGCTACACCTTC.